This record looks at one T cell receptor (beta chain) sequence and its context. The data belong to a study of T cell responses to AZD1222 COVID-19 vaccine. Only in-frame clones appear in the TCRdb table, and some are missing; sequencing was by immunoSEQ multiplex PCR. The sample lists fewer than 180,000 clones; around 90% were seen once. CDR1 and CDR2 (germline): MNHEY, SVGAGI. The J segment lost 7 bases and the V segment lost 4 bases, leaving 15 bases of the junction unmatched. The CDR3 runs 16 residues. The material sequenced was peripheral blood, taken 28 days after the second AZD1222 dose. The chain uses TRBV6-5 and TRBJ2-7; TRBD2 matches at 8 bases. The clonotype comes from an adult who received the AZD1222 COVID-19 vaccine. The CDR3 DNA reads TGTGCCAGCAGTTTCCTCCTAAACGGGAGGGCCGAGGAGCAGTACTTC. This codes for CASSFLLNGRAEEQYF.